This T cell receptor beta chain was sequenced during a study of T cells after posttransplantation cyclophosphamide. In germline, CDR1 is MDHEN, CDR2 SYDVKM. V lost 6 bases and J 0 bases, leaving 9 bases between the germline ends. The CDR3 consists of 14 residues. The data were produced by immunoSEQ multiplex PCR, yet TCRdb's version contains in-frame clones alone and is incomplete. The data contain over 20,000 clones, roughly 98% of them seen just once; the ten biggest clones take up around 0.13%. The chain couples TRBV28 to TRBJ1-5; a possible D gene is TRBD1 (5 bases). This receptor was obtained from a man aged 35 to 55 in good health, CMV-negative, and a related stem cell transplant donor. The sequencing sample was made of naive CD8+ T cells sorted from PBMCs. The CDR3 nucleotides read TGTGCCAGCAGCTCAGGGTATAGCAATCAGCCCCAGCATTTT. This sequence encodes CASSSGYSNQPQHF.